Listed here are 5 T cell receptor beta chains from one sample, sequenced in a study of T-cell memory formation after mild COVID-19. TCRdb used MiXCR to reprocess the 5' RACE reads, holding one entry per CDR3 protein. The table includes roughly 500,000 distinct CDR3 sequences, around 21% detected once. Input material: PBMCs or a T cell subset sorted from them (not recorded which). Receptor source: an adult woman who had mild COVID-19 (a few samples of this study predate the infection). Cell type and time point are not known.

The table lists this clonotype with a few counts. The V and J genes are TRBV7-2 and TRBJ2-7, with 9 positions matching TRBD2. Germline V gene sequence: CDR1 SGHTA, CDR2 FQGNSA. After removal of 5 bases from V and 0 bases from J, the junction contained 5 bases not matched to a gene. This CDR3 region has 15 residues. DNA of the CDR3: TGTGCCAGCAGCCAGAGGACTAGCGCCTCCTACGAGCAGTACTTC. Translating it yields CASSQRTSASYEQYF. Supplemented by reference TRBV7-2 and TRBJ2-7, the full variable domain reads GAGVSQSPSNKVTEKGKDVELRCDPISGHTALYWYRQSLGQGLEFLIYFQGNSAPDKSGLPSDRFSAERTGGSVSTLTIQRTQQEDSAVYLCASSQRTSASYEQYFGPGTRLTVT.

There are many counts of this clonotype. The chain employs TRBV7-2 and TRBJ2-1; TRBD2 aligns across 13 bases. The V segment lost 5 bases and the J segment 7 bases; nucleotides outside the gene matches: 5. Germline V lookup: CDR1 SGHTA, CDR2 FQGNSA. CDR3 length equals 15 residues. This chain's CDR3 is CASSLLAGGRNEQFF. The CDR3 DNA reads TGTGCCAGCAGCCTACTAGCGGGGGGGCGGAATGAGCAGTTCTTC.

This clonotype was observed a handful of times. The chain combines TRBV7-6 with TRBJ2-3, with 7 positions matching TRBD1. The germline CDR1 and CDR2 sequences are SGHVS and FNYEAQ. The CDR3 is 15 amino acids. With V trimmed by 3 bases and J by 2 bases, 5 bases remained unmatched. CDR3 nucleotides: TGTGCCAGCAGCTTTACAGGGGACCCCACAGATACGCAGTATTTT. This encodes CASSFTGDPTDTQYF. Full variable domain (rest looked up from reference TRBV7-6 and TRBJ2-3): GAGVSQSPRYKVTKRGQDVALRCDPISGHVSLYWYRQALGQGPEFLTYFNYEAQQDKSGLPNDRFSAERPEGSISTLTIQRTEQRDSAMYRCASSFTGDPTDTQYFGPGTRLTVL.

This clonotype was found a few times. CDR3 sequence reads: CATSDLGAGANTGELFF. The CDR3 bases are TGTGCCACCAGTGACCTGGGAGCGGGGGCGAACACCGGGGAGCTGTTTTTT. V usage is TRBV24-1 and J usage is TRBJ2-2; TRBD2 agrees at 8 bases. Germline CDR1 and CDR2: KGHDR and SFDVKD. V shed 4 bases, J shed 0 bases, and the junction held 6 bases outside the gene matches. There are 17 residues in the CDR3.

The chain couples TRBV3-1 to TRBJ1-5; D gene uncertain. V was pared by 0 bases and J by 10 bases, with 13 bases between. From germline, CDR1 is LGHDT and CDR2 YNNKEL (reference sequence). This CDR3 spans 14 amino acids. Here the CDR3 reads CASSQDRLLSPQHF. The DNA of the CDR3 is TGTGCCAGCAGCCAAGATCGTCTCCTATCCCCCCAGCATTTT. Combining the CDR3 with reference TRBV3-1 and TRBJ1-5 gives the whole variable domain DTAVSQTPKYLVTQMGNDKSIKCEQNLGHDTMYWYKQDSKKFLKIMFSYNNKELIINETVPNRFSPKSPDKAHLNLHINSLELGDSAVYFCASSQDRLLSPQHFGDGTRLSIL.